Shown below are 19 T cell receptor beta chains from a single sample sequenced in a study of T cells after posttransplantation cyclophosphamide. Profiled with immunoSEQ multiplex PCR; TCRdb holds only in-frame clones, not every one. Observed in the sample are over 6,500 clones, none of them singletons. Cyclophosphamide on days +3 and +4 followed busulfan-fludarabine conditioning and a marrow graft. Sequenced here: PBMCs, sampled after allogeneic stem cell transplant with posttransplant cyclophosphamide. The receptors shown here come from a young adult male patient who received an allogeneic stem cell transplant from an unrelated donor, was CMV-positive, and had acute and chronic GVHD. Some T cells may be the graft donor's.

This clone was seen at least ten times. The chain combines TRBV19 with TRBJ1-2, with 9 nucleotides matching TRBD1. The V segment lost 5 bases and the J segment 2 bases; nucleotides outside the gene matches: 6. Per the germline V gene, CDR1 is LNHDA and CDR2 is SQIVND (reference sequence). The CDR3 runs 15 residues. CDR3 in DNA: TGTGCCAGTAGTGCGCCGGGGACAGGGAACTATGGCTACACCTTC. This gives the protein CASSAPGTGNYGYTF.

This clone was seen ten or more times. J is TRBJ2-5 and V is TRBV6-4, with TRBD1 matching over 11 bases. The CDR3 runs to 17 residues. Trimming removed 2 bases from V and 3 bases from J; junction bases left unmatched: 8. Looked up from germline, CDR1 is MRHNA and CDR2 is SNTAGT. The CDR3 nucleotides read TGTGCCAGCAGTGACCCTAGGACAGGGGGCTCGGAAGAGACCCAGTACTTC. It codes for CASSDPRTGGSEETQYF.

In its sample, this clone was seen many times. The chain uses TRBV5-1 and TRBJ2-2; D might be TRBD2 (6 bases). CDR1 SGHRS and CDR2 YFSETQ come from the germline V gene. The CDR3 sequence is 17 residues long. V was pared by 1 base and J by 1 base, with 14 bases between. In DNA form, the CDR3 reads TGCGCCAGCAGCTTGTTTGCCGGACTAAAGAACACCGGGGAGCTGTTTTTT. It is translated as CASSLFAGLKNTGELFF. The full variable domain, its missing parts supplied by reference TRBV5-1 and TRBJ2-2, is KAGVTQTPRYLIKTRGQQVTLSCSPISGHRSVSWYQQTPGQGLQFLFEYFSETQRNKGNFPGRFSGRQFSNSRSEMNVSTLELGDSALYLCASSLFAGLKNTGELFFGEGSRLTVL.

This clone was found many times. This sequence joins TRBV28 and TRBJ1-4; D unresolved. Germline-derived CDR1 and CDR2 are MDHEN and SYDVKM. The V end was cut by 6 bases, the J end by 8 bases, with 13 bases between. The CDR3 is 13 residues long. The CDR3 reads CASRASLNEKLFF. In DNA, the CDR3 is TGTGCCAGCAGGGCCAGTCTTAACGAAAAACTGTTTTTT.

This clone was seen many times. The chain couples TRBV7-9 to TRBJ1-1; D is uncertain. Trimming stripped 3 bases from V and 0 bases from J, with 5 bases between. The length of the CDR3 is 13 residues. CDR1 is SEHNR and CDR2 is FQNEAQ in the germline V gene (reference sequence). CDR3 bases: TGTGCCAGCAGCTTCGTTATGAACACTGAAGCTTTCTTT. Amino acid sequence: CASSFVMNTEAFF.

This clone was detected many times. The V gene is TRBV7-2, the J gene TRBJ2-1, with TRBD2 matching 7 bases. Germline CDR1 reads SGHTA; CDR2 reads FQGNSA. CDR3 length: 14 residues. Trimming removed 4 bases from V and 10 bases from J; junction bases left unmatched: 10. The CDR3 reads CASSSRWGGGEQFF. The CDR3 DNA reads TGTGCCAGCAGCTCCCGATGGGGGGGAGGAGAGCAGTTCTTC.

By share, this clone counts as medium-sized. The CDR3 is CASSQDGRNYGYTF. The DNA of the CDR3 is TGCGCCAGCAGCCAAGATGGGCGCAACTATGGCTACACCTTC. This chain uses TRBV4-3 with TRBJ1-2; no reliable D call. The V end lost 0 bases, the J end lost 2 bases, and 7 bases lay between the germline ends. There are 14 residues in the CDR3. Germline V CDR1 and CDR2: LGHNA, YSLEER.

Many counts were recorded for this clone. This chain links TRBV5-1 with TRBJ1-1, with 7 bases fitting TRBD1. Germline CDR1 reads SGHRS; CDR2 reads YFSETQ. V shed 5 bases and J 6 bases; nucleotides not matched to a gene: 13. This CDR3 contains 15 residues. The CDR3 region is CASRQGDLLSAEAFF. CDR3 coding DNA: TGCGCCAGCAGGCAGGGGGATCTGCTATCTGCTGAAGCTTTCTTT.

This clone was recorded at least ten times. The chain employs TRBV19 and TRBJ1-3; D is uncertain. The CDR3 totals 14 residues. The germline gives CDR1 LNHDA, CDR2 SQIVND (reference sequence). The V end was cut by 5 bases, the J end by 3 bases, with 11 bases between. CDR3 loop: CASSERASGNTIYF. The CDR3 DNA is TGTGCCAGTAGTGAGAGGGCAAGTGGAAACACCATATATTTT.

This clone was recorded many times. The CDR3 region is CASSLTVSGASTDTQYF. The CDR3 bases are TGCGCCAGCAGCTTAACCGTTAGCGGGGCCAGCACAGATACGCAGTATTTT. The chain recombines TRBV5-1 with TRBJ2-3; 8 nucleotides match TRBD2. This CDR3 region has 17 residues. The germline CDR1 and CDR2 sequences are SGHRS and YFSETQ. J lost 0 bases, V lost 2 bases, and 8 bases had no gene match.

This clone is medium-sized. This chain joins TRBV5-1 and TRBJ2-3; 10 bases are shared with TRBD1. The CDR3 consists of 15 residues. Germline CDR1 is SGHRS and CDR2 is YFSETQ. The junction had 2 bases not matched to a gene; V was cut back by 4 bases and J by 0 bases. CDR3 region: CASSDRGLSTDTQYF. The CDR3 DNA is TGCGCCAGCAGCGACAGGGGGCTGAGCACAGATACGCAGTATTTT.

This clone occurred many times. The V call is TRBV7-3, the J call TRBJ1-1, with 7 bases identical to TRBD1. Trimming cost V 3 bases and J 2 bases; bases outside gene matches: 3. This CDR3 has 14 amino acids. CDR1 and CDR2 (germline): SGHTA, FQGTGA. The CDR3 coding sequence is TGTGCCAGCAGCTTGACAGGGACAAACACTGAAGCTTTCTTT. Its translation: CASSLTGTNTEAFF.

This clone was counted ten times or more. DNA of the CDR3: TGTGCCAGCAGTACTACAGGGGTTGACACCGGGGAGCTGTTTTTT. Protein: CASSTTGVDTGELFF. V and J are TRBV6-4 and TRBJ2-2; 7 bases fit TRBD1. The J segment lost 3 bases and the V segment lost 5 bases, leaving 6 bases of the junction unmatched. The germline V gene encodes CDR1 MRHNA and CDR2 SNTAGT. The CDR3 totals 15 residues.

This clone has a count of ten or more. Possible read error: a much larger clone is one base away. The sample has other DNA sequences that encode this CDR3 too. The chain's CDR3 is CASSPQRTGGYEQYF. CDR3 sequence (DNA): TGTGCCAGCTCACCACAGAGGACAGGCGGCTACGAGCAGTATTTC. V usage is TRBV18 and J usage is TRBJ2-7; 7 nucleotides match TRBD1. CDR3 size: 15 residues. Germline assignment: CDR1 KGHSH and CDR2 LQKENI.

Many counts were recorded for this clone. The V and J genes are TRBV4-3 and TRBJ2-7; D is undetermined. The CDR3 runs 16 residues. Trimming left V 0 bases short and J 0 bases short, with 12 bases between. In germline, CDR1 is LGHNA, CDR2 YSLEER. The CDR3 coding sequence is TGCGCCAGCAGCCAAGATCCGCAGGCGCCCTCCTACGAGCAGTACTTC. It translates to CASSQDPQAPSYEQYF.

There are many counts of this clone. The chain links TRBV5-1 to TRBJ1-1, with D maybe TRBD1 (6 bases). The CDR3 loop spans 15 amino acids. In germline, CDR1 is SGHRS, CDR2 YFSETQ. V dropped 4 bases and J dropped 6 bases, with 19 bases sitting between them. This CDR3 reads CASSADSTLGAEAFF. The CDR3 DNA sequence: TGCGCCAGCAGCGCGGACAGTACTCTAGGGGCTGAAGCTTTCTTT.

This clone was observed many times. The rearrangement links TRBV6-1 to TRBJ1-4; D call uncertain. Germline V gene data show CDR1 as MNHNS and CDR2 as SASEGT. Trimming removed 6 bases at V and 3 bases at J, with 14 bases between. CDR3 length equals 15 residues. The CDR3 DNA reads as TGTGCCAGCAGCCCCATTTGGGGAGCTAATGAAAAACTGTTTTTT. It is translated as CASSPIWGANEKLFF.

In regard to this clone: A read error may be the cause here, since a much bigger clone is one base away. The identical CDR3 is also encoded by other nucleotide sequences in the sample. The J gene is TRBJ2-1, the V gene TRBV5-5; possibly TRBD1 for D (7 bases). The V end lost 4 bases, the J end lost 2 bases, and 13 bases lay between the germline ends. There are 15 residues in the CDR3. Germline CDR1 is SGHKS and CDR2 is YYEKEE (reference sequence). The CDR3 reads CASSLEGAPYNEQFF. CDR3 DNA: TGTGCCAGCAGCCTGGAGGGGGCGCCCTACAATGAGCAGTTCTTC.

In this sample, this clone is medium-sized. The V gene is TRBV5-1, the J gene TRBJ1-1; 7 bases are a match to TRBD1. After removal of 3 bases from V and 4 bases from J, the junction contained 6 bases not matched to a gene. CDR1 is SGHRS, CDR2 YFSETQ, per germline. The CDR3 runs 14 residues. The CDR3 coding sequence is TGCGCCAGCAGCTCGACAGGGTATGGCACTGAAGCTTTCTTT. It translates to CASSSTGYGTEAFF.